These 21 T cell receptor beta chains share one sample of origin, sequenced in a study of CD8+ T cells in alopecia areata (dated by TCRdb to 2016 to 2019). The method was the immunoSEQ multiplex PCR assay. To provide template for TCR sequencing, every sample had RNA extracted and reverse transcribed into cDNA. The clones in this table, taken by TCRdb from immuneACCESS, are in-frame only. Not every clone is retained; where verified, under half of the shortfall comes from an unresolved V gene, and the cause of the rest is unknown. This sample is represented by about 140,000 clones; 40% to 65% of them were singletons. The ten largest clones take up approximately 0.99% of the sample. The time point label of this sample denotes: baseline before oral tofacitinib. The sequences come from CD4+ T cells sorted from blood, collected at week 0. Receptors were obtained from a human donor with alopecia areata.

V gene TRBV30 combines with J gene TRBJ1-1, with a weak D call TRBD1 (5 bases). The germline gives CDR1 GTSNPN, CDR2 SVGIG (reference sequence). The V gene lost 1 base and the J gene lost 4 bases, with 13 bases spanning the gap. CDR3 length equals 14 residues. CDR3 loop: CAWSGSRRGTEAFF. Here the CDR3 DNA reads TGTGCCTGGAGTGGGTCCAGGAGGGGCACTGAAGCTTTCTTT.

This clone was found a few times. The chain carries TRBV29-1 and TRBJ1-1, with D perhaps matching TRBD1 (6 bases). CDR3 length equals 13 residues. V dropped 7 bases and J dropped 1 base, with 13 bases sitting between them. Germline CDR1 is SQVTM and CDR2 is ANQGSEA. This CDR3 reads CSAKGGPNTEAFF. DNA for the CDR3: TGCAGCGCCAAAGGGGGACCGAACACTGAAGCTTTCTTT.

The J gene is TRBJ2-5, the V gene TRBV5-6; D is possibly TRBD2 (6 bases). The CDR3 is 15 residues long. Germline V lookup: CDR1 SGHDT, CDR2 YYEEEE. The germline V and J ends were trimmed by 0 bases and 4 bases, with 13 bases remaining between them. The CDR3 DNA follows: TGTGCCAGCAGCTTGGAAAGGAGGGGAAGAGAGACCCAGTACTTC. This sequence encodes CASSLERRGRETQYF.

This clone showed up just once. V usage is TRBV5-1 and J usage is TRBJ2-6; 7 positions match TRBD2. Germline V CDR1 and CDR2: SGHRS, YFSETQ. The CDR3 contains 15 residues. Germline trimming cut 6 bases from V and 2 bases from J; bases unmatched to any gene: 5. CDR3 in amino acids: CASNPGGTGANVLTF. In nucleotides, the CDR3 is TGCGCCAGCAACCCGGGGGGTACTGGGGCCAACGTCCTGACTTTC.

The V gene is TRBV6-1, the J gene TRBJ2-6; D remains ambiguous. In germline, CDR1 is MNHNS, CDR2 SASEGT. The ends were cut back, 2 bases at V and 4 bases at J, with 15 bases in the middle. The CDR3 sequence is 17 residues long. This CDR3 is CASSEFGRAPGANVLTF. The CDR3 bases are TGTGCCAGCAGTGAATTCGGTAGGGCCCCCGGGGCCAACGTCCTGACTTTC.

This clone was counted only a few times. CDR3 region: CASSLNTGADTQYF. The CDR3, as DNA: TGTGCCAGCAGCTTAAATACGGGAGCAGATACGCAGTATTTT. V and J are TRBV7-8 and TRBJ2-3; D is perhaps TRBD2 (6 bases). CDR3 size: 14 residues. Trimming removed 2 bases at V and 4 bases at J, with 10 bases between. Germline CDR1 and CDR2: SGHVS and FQNEAQ.

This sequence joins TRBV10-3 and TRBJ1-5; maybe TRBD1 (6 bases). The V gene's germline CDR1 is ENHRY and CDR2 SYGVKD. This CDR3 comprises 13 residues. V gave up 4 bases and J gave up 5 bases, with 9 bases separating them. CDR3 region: CAISGQAYQPQHF. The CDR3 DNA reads TGTGCCATCAGTGGACAGGCCTATCAGCCCCAGCATTTT.

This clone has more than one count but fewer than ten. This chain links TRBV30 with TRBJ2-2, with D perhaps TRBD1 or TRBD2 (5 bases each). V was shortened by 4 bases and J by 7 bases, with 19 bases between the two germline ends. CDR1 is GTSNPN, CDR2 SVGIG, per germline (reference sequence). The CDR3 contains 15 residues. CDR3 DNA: TGTGCCTGGATATCTGGGGACGTCCGGGTCGGGGAGCTGTTTTTT. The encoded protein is CAWISGDVRVGELFF. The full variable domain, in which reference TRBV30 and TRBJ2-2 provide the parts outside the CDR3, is SQTIHQWPATLVQPVGSPLSLECTVEGTSNPNLYWYRQAAGRGLQLLFYSVGIGQISSEVPQNLSASRPQDRQFILSSKKLLLSDSGFYLCAWISGDVRVGELFFGEGSRLTVL.

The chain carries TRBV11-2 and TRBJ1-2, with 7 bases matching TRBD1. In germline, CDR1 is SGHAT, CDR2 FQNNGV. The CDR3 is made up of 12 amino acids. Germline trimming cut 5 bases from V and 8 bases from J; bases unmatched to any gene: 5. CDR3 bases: TGTGCCAGCAGCCCGGACAGGATCGGCTACACCTTC. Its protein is CASSPDRIGYTF.

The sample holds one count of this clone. The CDR3 here is CASRPRGGTDTQYF. In DNA, the CDR3 is TGTGCCAGCAGACCCCGAGGCGGGACAGATACGCAGTATTTT. The chain recombines TRBV6-5 with TRBJ2-3; D possibly corresponds to TRBD2 (5 bases). Between the trimmed V and J ends, which lost 6 bases and 3 bases, there was a span of 13 bases. This CDR3 has 14 amino acids. Per the germline V gene, CDR1 is MNHEY and CDR2 is SVGAGI.

CDR3 residues: CASTRGGIETQYF. Here the CDR3 DNA reads TGTGCCAGCACCAGAGGAGGGATCGAGACCCAGTACTTC. The chain recombines TRBV2 with TRBJ2-5; the D gene is possibly TRBD2 (6 bases). The CDR3 totals 13 residues. With 7 bases removed from V and 5 bases from J, the gap between germline ends came to 14 bases. Germline lookup yields CDR1 SNHLY and CDR2 FYNNEI.

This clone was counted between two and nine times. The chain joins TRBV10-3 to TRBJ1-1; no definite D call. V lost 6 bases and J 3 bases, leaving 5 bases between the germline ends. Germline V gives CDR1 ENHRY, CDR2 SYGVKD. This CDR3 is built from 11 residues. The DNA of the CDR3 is TGTGCCATCAGGAAAGACACTGAAGCTTTCTTT. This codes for CAIRKDTEAFF.

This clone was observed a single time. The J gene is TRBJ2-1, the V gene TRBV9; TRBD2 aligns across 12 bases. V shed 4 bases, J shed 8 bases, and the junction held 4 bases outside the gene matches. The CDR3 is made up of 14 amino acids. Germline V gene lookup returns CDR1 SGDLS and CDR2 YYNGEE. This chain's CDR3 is CASSRTSGKDEQFF. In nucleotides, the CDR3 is TGTGCCAGCAGCCGGACTAGCGGGAAGGATGAGCAGTTCTTC.

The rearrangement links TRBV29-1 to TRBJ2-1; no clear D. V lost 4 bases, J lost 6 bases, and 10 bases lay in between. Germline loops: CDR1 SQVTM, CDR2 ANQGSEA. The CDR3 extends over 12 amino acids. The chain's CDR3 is CSVVTRRNEQFF. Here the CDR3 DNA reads TGCAGCGTTGTTACTCGTCGCAATGAGCAGTTCTTC.

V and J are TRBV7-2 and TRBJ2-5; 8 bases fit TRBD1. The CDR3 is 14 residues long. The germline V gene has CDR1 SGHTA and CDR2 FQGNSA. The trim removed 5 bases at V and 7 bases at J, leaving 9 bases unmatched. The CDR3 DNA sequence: TGTGCCAGCAGCGGACAGGGACAGCAGGGGACCCAGTACTTC. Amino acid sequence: CASSGQGQQGTQYF. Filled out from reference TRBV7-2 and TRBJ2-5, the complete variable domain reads GAGVSQSPSNKVTEKGKDVELRCDPISGHTALYWYRQSLGQGLEFLIYFQGNSAPDKSGLPSDRFSAERTGGSVSTLTIQRTQQEDSAVYLCASSGQGQQGTQYFGPGTRLLVL.

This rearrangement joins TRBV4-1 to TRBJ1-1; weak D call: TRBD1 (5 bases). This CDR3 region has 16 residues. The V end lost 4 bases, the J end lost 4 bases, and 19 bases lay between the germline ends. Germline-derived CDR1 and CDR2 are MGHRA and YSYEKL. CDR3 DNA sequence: TGCGCCAGCAGCCGTGGAATGGGAGGGACGGGCACTGAAGCTTTCTTT. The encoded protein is CASSRGMGGTGTEAFF.

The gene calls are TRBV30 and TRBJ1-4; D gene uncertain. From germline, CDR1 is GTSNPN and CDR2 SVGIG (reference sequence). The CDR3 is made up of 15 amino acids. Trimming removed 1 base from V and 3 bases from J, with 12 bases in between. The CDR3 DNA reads TGTGCCTGGAGTGAACTAGTCACGGCTAATGAAAAACTGTTTTTT. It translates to CAWSELVTANEKLFF.

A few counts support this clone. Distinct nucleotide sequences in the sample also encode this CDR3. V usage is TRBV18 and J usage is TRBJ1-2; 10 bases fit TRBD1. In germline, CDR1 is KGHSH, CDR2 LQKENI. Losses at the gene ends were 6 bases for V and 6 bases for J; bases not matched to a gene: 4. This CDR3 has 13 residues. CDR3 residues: CASSPGQGDGYTF. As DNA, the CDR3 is TGTGCCAGCTCGCCTGGACAGGGGGATGGCTACACCTTC.

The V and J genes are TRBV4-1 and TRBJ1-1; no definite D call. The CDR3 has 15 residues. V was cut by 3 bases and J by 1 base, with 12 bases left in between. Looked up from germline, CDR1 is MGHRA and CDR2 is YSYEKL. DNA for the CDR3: TGCGCCAGCAGCCACGGACTCCTGGGGAACACTGAAGCTTTCTTT. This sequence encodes CASSHGLLGNTEAFF.

The CDR3 spells CASSFSGGVETQYF. CDR3 nucleotide sequence: TGCGCCAGCAGCTTCTCAGGGGGCGTTGAGACCCAGTACTTC. This chain uses TRBV5-1 with TRBJ2-5; 8 bases are shared with TRBD1. Trimming at V came to 2 bases and at J to 5 bases, leaving 5 bases not matched to a gene. The germline CDR1 and CDR2 sequences are SGHRS and YFSETQ. There are 14 residues in the CDR3.

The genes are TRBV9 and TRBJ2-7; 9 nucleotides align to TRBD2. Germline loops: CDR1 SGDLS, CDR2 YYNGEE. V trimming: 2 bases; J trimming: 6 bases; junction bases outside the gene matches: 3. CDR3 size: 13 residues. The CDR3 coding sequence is TGTGCCAGCAGCGTTAGCGGGAGCGGCGAGCAGTACTTC. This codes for CASSVSGSGEQYF.